This entry lists 30 T cell receptor beta chains sequenced from one sample in a study of tumor-infiltrating lymphocytes in primary liver carcinoma. From around 0.5 ug total RNA, TCR beta cDNA was generated with a primer in the constant region. Three-round nested multiplex PCR performed with slightly modified ARM-PCR produced the TCR beta libraries. Researchers ran the first two PCR rounds for roughly 11 cycles each with TRBV1-TRBV30 forward primers and a C-beta reverse primer. TCRdb fed the multiplex PCR reads into MiXCR, producing one record per CDR3 protein. The profile shows approximately 300,000 distinct CDR3 sequences, over 55% of them singletons. Unsorted whole blood served as the source of blood RNA, and germline DNA was extracted as well. Sequenced sample: peripheral blood. These receptors were collected from a man aged 35 to 55 with primary liver carcinoma and hepatitis B virus infection.

This chain uses TRBV6-5 with TRBJ1-2; D not resolved. The V gene lost 2 bases and the J gene lost 8 bases, with 12 bases spanning the gap. Per germline, CDR1 MNHEY and CDR2 SVGAGI. This CDR3 contains 13 residues. The CDR3 sequence: CASSYTWAVGYTF. The CDR3 bases are TGTGCCAGCAGTTACACGTGGGCGGTCGGCTACACCTTC.

Remarks on this clonotype: Possible read error: a much larger clone is one base away. The rearrangement joins TRBV6-2 or TRBV6-3 to TRBJ2-1, with 9 bases fitting TRBD2. J gave up 4 bases and V 6 bases, and 7 bases lay outside the gene matches. This CDR3 comprises 15 residues. Germline-derived CDR1 and CDR2 are MNHEY and SVGEGT. CDR3 sequence: CASRPPAGGYNEQFF. CDR3 in DNA: TGTGCCAGCAGGCCACCAGCGGGAGGTTACAATGAGCAGTTCTTC.

With respect to this clonotype: This CDR3 fails to terminate in the conserved phenylalanine or tryptophan, so it likely reflects a read error. J is TRBJ2-7 and V is TRBV11-3; D remains unclear. The CDR3 extends over 14 amino acids. Looked up from germline, CDR1 is SGHNT and CDR2 is YENEEA. Trimming left V 1 base short and J 0 bases short, with 7 bases between. DNA of the CDR3: TGTGCCAGCAGCTTAGCCGACGCCTCCTACGAGCAGTACTCC. It translates to CASSLADASYEQYS.

There are many counts of this clonotype. The V call is TRBV4-3, the J call TRBJ2-1, with no clear D. Germline assignment: CDR1 LGHNA and CDR2 YSLEER. Trimming left V 0 bases short and J 12 bases short, with 15 bases between. The CDR3 is 14 residues long. CDR3 in amino acids: CASSQEELAFGQFF. As DNA, the CDR3 is TGCGCCAGCAGCCAAGAGGAGCTCGCATTCGGGCAGTTCTTC.

In this sample, this clonotype turned up once. Being one base from a much bigger clone, this may be a read error. The chain is built from TRBV6-5 and TRBJ2-5; no firm D call. V was shortened by 0 bases and J by 1 base, with 9 bases between the two germline ends. This CDR3 region has 15 residues. Germline V gene lookup returns CDR1 MNHEY and CDR2 SVGAGI. The CDR3 DNA is TGTGCCAGCAGTTACTCGTTGGGGTTCCAAGAGACCCAGTACTTC. It yields the protein CASSYSLGFQETQYF.

This clonotype has just one count. This may arise from a read error, as a much more abundant clone is one base away. The V call is TRBV4-1, the J call TRBJ2-2, with D tentatively TRBD2 (5 bases). Germline assignment: CDR1 MGHRA and CDR2 YSYEKL. The CDR3 has 12 amino acids. CDR3 protein: CASSQETGKLFF. The CDR3 region has the DNA TGCGCCAGCAGCCAAGAAACCGGGAAGCTGTTTTTT.

Details on this clonotype: One end of the junction fails to match germline, which may point to a read error. The chain links TRBV28 to TRBJ1-2, with TRBD1 matching over 7 bases. The CDR3 is made up of 13 amino acids. Germline CDR1 MDHEN, CDR2 SYDVKM. DNA for the CDR3: TGTGCCAACAGTCCCGGGACAGTCTATGGCCACACCTTC. It translates to CANSPGTVYGHTF.

On this clonotype: A junction end diverges from the germline sequence, so it may reflect a read error. The CDR3 DNA reads TGTAGCGCCGCTACTATGCAAGAGACCCAGTACTTC. Amino acids: CSAATMQETQYF. The chain uses TRBV29-1 and TRBJ2-5; a weak D match, TRBD2 (5 bases). Germline loops: CDR1 SQVTM, CDR2 ANQGSEA. CDR3 size: 12 residues.

This clonotype was observed many times. This chain links TRBV6-5 with TRBJ2-7; 8 bases line up with TRBD2. This CDR3 is built from 11 residues. Germline-derived CDR1 and CDR2 are MNHEY and SVGAGI. CDR3 residues: CVRGGSYEQYF. In DNA, the CDR3 is TGTGTCCGGGGGGGCTCCTACGAGCAGTACTTC.

The genes are TRBV30 and TRBJ2-2; D possibly corresponds to TRBD2 (6 bases). Germline V gene data show CDR1 as GTSNPN and CDR2 as SVGIG (reference sequence). Trimming removed 4 bases at V and 4 bases at J, with 16 bases between. This CDR3 spans 15 amino acids. The CDR3: CAWIRGTEITGELFF. CDR3 coding DNA: TGTGCCTGGATCCGGGGGACCGAAATCACCGGGGAGCTGTTTTTT.

To note about this clonotype: One end of the junction does not line up with germline, which may come from a read error. The rearrangement joins TRBV11-3 to TRBJ2-1; possible D gene TRBD2, 5 bases. The CDR3 runs to 14 residues. Germline CDR1 and CDR2: SGHNT and YENEEA. CDR3 residues: CVSSLDWMGGEQFF. The CDR3, as DNA: TGTGTCAGCAGCTTAGATTGGATGGGCGGGGAGCAGTTCTTC.

Remarks on this clonotype: Germline is not matched at one junction end, which may reflect a read error. The chain links TRBV14 to TRBJ1-2; D is uncertain. Germline V gene sequence: CDR1 SGHDN, CDR2 FVKESK. CDR3 length: 17 amino acids. In DNA, the CDR3 is TGTGCCAGCAGCCGCCTGGGCCTACCGATTACTAAGTATGGCTACACCTTC. Its translation is CASSRLGLPITKYGYTF. The whole variable domain, filled in from reference TRBV14 and TRBJ1-2, reads EAGVTQFPSHSVIEKGQTVTLRCDPISGHDNLYWYRRVMGKEIKFLLHFVKESKQDESGMPNNRFLAERTGGTYSTLKVQPAELEDSGVYFCASSRLGLPITKYGYTFGSGTRLTVV.

V usage is TRBV4-1 and J usage is TRBJ2-2, with D perhaps TRBD1 or TRBD2 (5 bases each). Germline lookup yields CDR1 MGHRA and CDR2 YSYEKL. The CDR3 totals 13 residues. The CDR3 spells CTISQEGTRELFF. In nucleotides, the CDR3 is TGCACCATCAGCCAAGAGGGGACCCGGGAGCTGTTTTTT.

This clonotype was seen repeatedly, ten times or more. V gene TRBV6-2 or TRBV6-3 combines with J gene TRBJ2-5; D is perhaps TRBD1 or TRBD2 (5 bases each). The V end lost 8 bases, the J end lost 5 bases, and 15 bases lay between the germline ends. This CDR3 has 13 residues. Looked up from germline, CDR1 is MNHEY and CDR2 is SVGEGT. The CDR3 region is CASCTGTAETQYF. CDR3 in DNA: TGTGCCAGCTGCACCGGGACCGCGGAGACCCAGTACTTC.

This chain uses TRBV12-3 or TRBV12-4 with TRBJ2-2; D possibly corresponds to TRBD2 (7 bases). The CDR3 consists of 15 residues. V was clipped by 9 bases and J by 17 bases, with 31 bases between them. The CDR3 loop is CASRSGGGQSGEFFF. The CDR3 coding sequence is TGTGCCAGTAGATCCGGTGGGGGGCAAAGCGGGGAGTTTTTTTTT.

This clonotype was recorded a few times. The V and J genes are TRBV5-1 and TRBJ2-7, with 7 nucleotides matching TRBD2. V lost 8 bases, J lost 3 bases, and 11 bases stayed unmatched. The V gene's germline CDR1 is SGHRS and CDR2 YFSETQ. The CDR3 length is 14 residues. The CDR3, as DNA: TGCGCCAGTAGCGACCGGACGGGAGGCTACGAGCAGTACTTC. Protein product: CASSDRTGGYEQYF.

This clonotype came up once. V and J are TRBV7-9 and TRBJ1-6, with no clear D. The CDR3 runs 13 residues. Germline assignment: CDR1 SEHNR and CDR2 FQNEAQ (reference sequence). Trimming cost V 1 base and J 10 bases, with 8 bases left between them. The CDR3 coding sequence is TGTGCCAGCAGCTTAGGGGAGTGGTCACCCCTCCACTTT. Translation gives CASSLGEWSPLHF.

Of note for this clonotype: The CDR3 carries no conserved terminal phenylalanine or tryptophan, so it likely arises from a read error. The chain joins TRBV12-3 or TRBV12-4 to TRBJ2-7; TRBD1 matches 8 bases. The CDR3 totals 14 residues. The J segment lost 2 bases and the V segment lost 6 bases, leaving 6 bases of the junction unmatched. CDR3 residues: CASSSRQGPYEQYL. Here the CDR3 DNA reads TGTGCCAGCAGCTCTCGACAGGGGCCCTACGAGCAGTACTTA.

On this clonotype itself: Relative to the germline gene, one junction end is altered; a read error may explain this. The rearrangement uses TRBV11-2 and TRBJ2-3; TRBD1 or TRBD2 may be the D gene (5 bases each). Germline CDR1 is SGHAT and CDR2 is FQNNGV. The CDR3 runs to 14 residues. In DNA, the CDR3 is TGTGTCAGCAGCGCCAGGGACCTCACAGATACGCAGTATTTT. This codes for CVSSARDLTDTQYF.

Of note for this clonotype: An end of the junction differs from the germline gene, which may be a read error. This chain connects TRBV12-3 or TRBV12-4 to TRBJ2-7; 12 nucleotides line up with TRBD2. The CDR3 has 14 residues. CDR3 DNA sequence: TGTGCCGGCAGCGAGACTAGCGGGAGCCACGAGCAGTACTTC. Encoded protein: CAGSETSGSHEQYF.

The chain carries TRBV28 and TRBJ2-3, with 13 bases aligning to TRBD2. J gave up 4 bases and V 4 bases, and 5 bases lay outside the gene matches. Looked up from germline, CDR1 is MDHEN and CDR2 is SYDVKM. The CDR3 is 16 residues long. The CDR3 coding sequence is TGTGCCAGCAGTTCCCCTACTAGCGGGAGGGCAGATACGCAGTATTTT. This sequence encodes CASSSPTSGRADTQYF.

The count of this clonotype is one. The conserved phenylalanine or tryptophan normally closing the CDR3 is absent here, so this likely arose from a read error. The DNA is left out, because the CDR3 cannot be placed on it with certainty; the CDR3 is given as TCRdb lists it. The CDR3 is CASTSADTKYS. The chain links TRBV11-2 to TRBJ2-3. From germline, CDR1 is SGHAT and CDR2 FQNNGV. The CDR3 spans 11 residues, counting both ends.

J is TRBJ1-5 and V is TRBV19; D gene unclear. The germline CDR1 and CDR2 sequences are LNHDA and SQIVND (reference sequence). V dropped 4 bases and J dropped 0 bases, with 13 bases sitting between them. This CDR3 is built from 16 residues. CDR3 sequence reads: CASSTEGVGSNQPQHF. The CDR3 DNA reads TGTGCCAGTAGTACGGAGGGTGTCGGTAGCAATCAGCCCCAGCATTTT.

For this clonotype: A read error may account for a junction end that differs from germline. The V gene is TRBV11-1, the J gene TRBJ1-1; no definite D call. The CDR3 is made up of 14 amino acids. CDR1 SGHAT and CDR2 FQDESV come from the germline V gene (reference sequence). In nucleotides, the CDR3 is TGTGCCAGCAGCCGACCAGATGAGAGCACTGAAACTTTCTTT. Translated: CASSRPDESTETFF.

Turning to this clonotype: This may arise from a read error, as a much more abundant clone is one base away. The rearrangement links TRBV4-2 to TRBJ2-1; D gene uncertain. This CDR3 has 15 residues. Germline loops: CDR1 LGHNA, CDR2 YNFKEQ. In nucleotides, the CDR3 is TGTGCCAGCAGCCAAGATTTGGGCAGCTACGATGAGCAGTTCTTC. It yields the protein CASSQDLGSYDEQFF.

As to this clonotype: An end of the junction does not agree with germline; a read error may underlie this. The chain employs TRBV5-1 and TRBJ2-1, with 9 bases identical to TRBD1. CDR3 length: 15 amino acids. The V gene's germline CDR1 is SGHRS and CDR2 YFSETQ. The CDR3 here is CTSCLEQGAGNEQFF. The CDR3 DNA reads as TGCACCAGCTGCTTGGAACAGGGGGCAGGCAATGAGCAGTTCTTC.

The table lists this clonotype with a few counts. A single base separates this from a much larger clone, so it may be a read error. The V and J genes are TRBV6-5 and TRBJ2-7; weak D call: TRBD1 (7 bases). CDR1 and CDR2 from the germline V gene are MNHEY and SVGAGI. This CDR3 has 14 amino acids. CDR3 coding DNA: TGTGTCAGCAGTACCCGGACAGGAGGGGGCGAGCAGTACTTC. This sequence encodes CVSSTRTGGGEQYF.

Notes on this clonotype: The germline gene is not matched at one end of the junction; a read error may be the cause. The chain combines TRBV11-2 with TRBJ2-3; possibly TRBD2 for D (5 bases). Germline values: CDR1 SGHAT, CDR2 FQNNGV. The CDR3 totals 17 residues. CDR3 region: CASSRTGERASADMQYF. In DNA form, the CDR3 reads TGTGCCAGCAGTCGAACCGGCGAGAGGGCCAGCGCAGATATGCAGTATTTT.

The rearrangement uses TRBV30 and TRBJ2-1; D gene unclear. The CDR3 is 12 residues long. V shed 8 bases and J shed 8 bases, with 16 bases lying between them. In germline, CDR1 is GTSNPN, CDR2 SVGIG (reference sequence). The CDR3 sequence: CAQIPIVDEQFF. The CDR3 DNA is TGTGCCCAAATCCCCATAGTGGATGAGCAGTTCTTC.

This clonotype turned up a few times. As DNA, the CDR3 is TGTGCCAGCAGGGTCAGGGGAGGGTATGGCTACACCTTC. Its translation is CASRVRGGYGYTF. The gene calls are TRBV12-1 and TRBJ1-2. TRBV12-1 is labeled a pseudogene. This CDR3 is 13 amino acids long.